Following are 32 T cell receptor beta chains from one sample sequenced in a study of metastatic and nonmetastatic thyroid tumors. Nobody among the patients had been given any treatment before thyroid surgery. TCRdb reprocessed the PCR reads using MiXCR. The table has about 41,000 clones, more than 20% seen once; the top ten hold approximately 15%. Sample: tumor tissue. The receptor source for this set is a female donor with papillary thyroid cancer or a benign thyroid nodule (not recorded which). Some clones in this sample may be carry-over from other donors' samples.

The CDR3 region is CASSTGVGYEQYF. The CDR3 bases are TGTGCCAGCAGTACAGGGGTCGGTTACGAGCAGTACTTC. The chain joins TRBV6-1 to TRBJ2-7; 7 nucleotides match TRBD1. The CDR3 length is 13 residues. V lost 5 bases and J lost 4; bases outside the gene matches: 5. The germline V gene encodes CDR1 MNHNS and CDR2 SASEGT.

This clone was seen many times. This chain joins TRBV5-4 and TRBJ1-1; 8 bases agree with TRBD1. Germline CDR1 SGHNT, CDR2 YYREEE (reference sequence). The V gene end was trimmed by 4 bases and the J gene end by 1 base; junction bases not matched to a gene: 3. CDR3 length: 14 amino acids. The chain's CDR3 is CASSRQGKNTEAFF. The CDR3, as DNA: TGTGCCAGCAGCAGACAGGGGAAGAACACTGAAGCTTTCTTT.

In this sample, this clone turned up a few times. V is TRBV6-1 and J is TRBJ2-7; D is undetermined. Between the trimmed V and J ends, which lost 3 bases and 1 base, there was a span of 10 bases. This CDR3 contains 14 residues. Germline CDR1 MNHNS, CDR2 SASEGT. CDR3 sequence reads: CASSDWGISYEQYF. CDR3 coding DNA: TGTGCCAGCAGTGATTGGGGAATTTCCTACGAGCAGTACTTC.

V and J are TRBV6-2 or TRBV6-3 and TRBJ1-5; TRBD1 might be the D (6 bases). V was trimmed by 6 bases and J by 0 bases, leaving 15 bases between them. The V gene's germline CDR1 is MNHEY and CDR2 SVGEGT. This CDR3 has 16 amino acids. DNA of the CDR3: TGTGCCAGCAGAATTAGGGACATCCTTAGCAATCAGCCCCAGCATTTT. The encoded protein is CASRIRDILSNQPQHF.

This clone was seen at least ten times. The V and J genes are TRBV2 and TRBJ2-1; the match to TRBD2 covers 10 bases. This CDR3 is 14 amino acids long. The germline V gene has CDR1 SNHLY and CDR2 FYNNEI. The V and J ends lost 8 bases and 5 bases, in that order; junction bases with no gene match: 6. The CDR3 reads CASARTSGNNEQFF. The CDR3 nucleotides are TGTGCCAGCGCACGGACTAGCGGAAACAATGAGCAGTTCTTC. Full variable domain (remainder filled in from reference TRBV2 and TRBJ2-1): EPEVTQTPSHQVTQMGQEVILRCVPISNHLYFYWYRQILGQKVEFLVSFYNNEISEKSEIFDDQFSVERPDGSNFTLKIRSTKLEDSAMYFCASARTSGNNEQFFGPGTRLTVL.

The rearrangement joins TRBV20-1 to TRBJ1-2, with D possibly being TRBD1 (5 bases). The CDR3 contains 16 residues. Trimming pared 0 bases from V and 5 bases from J, leaving 19 bases between. CDR1 DFQATT and CDR2 SNEGSKA come from the germline V gene (reference sequence). The CDR3 nucleotides are TGCAGTGCTAGAGATTATGGGGCAGCTATTACTTATGGCTACACCTTC. Its translation is CSARDYGAAITYGYTF.

The chain recombines TRBV6-6 with TRBJ2-2, with a weak D call TRBD1 (5 bases). The germline V gene encodes CDR1 MNHNY and CDR2 SVGAGI (reference sequence). V was clipped by 3 bases and J by 6 bases, with 11 bases between them. The CDR3 has 14 amino acids. In DNA form, the CDR3 reads TGTGCCAGCAGTTATAAGGGGCTGGCCGGGGAGCTGTTTTTT. It is translated as CASSYKGLAGELFF.

This clone was seen only once. A much bigger clone sits one base away, suggesting this may be a read error. Other DNA variants within this sample encode the same CDR3. CDR3 nucleotide sequence: TGCGCCAGCAGCCGGGGTACACGAGAGACCCAGTACTTC. It is translated as CASSRGTRETQYF. The chain is built from TRBV5-1 and TRBJ2-5; maybe TRBD2 (5 bases). Trimming removed 4 bases at V and 4 bases at J, with 11 bases between. Germline-derived CDR1 and CDR2 are SGHRS and YFSETQ. The CDR3 sequence is 13 residues long.

This clone appeared many times. The rearrangement links TRBV28 to TRBJ1-5; 7 bases map to TRBD1. The CDR3 is made up of 16 amino acids. Per the germline V gene, CDR1 is MDHEN and CDR2 is SYDVKM. The junction had 6 bases not matched to a gene; V was cut back by 2 bases and J by 2 bases. The CDR3 bases are TGTGCCAGCAGTTTACCTCGACAGGGTGGCAATCAGCCCCAGCATTTT. Translated, it gives CASSLPRQGGNQPQHF. Using reference TRBV28 and TRBJ1-5 for the parts outside the CDR3, the full variable domain is DVKVTQSSRYLVKRTGEKVFLECVQDMDHENMFWYRQDPGLGLRLIYFSYDVKMKEKGDIPEGYSVSREKKERFSLILESASTNQTSMYLCASSLPRQGGNQPQHFGDGTRLSIL.

This clone has a handful of counts. V gene TRBV19 combines with J gene TRBJ2-5; 11 bases agree with TRBD2. This CDR3 region has 15 residues. The germline V gene encodes CDR1 LNHDA and CDR2 SQIVND (reference sequence). Losses at the gene ends were 6 bases for V and 0 bases for J; bases not matched to a gene: 3. The CDR3 sequence is CASRKLAGDQETQYF. CDR3 sequence (DNA): TGTGCCAGTAGAAAACTAGCGGGAGACCAAGAGACCCAGTACTTC.

This clone has a handful of counts. The chain couples TRBV5-1 to TRBJ2-2; 8 nucleotides match TRBD1. The V gene's germline CDR1 is SGHRS and CDR2 YFSETQ. V lost 3 bases and J lost 4; bases outside the gene matches: 2. The CDR3 is 14 amino acids. CDR3 amino acids: CASSYTGGTGELFF. CDR3 bases: TGCGCCAGCAGCTACACAGGGGGCACCGGGGAGCTGTTTTTT.

This chain uses TRBV6-1 with TRBJ1-1; 9 nucleotides agree with TRBD1. The length of the CDR3 is 14 residues. The ends lost 6 bases at V and 3 bases at J; junction bases unmatched: 5. Germline CDR1 MNHNS, CDR2 SASEGT. CDR3 sequence: CASSPQGADTEAFF. The CDR3 DNA is TGTGCCAGCAGCCCACAGGGGGCCGACACTGAAGCTTTCTTT.

The rearrangement uses TRBV19 and TRBJ1-6, with 8 nucleotides matching TRBD1. The V segment lost 8 bases and the J segment 7 bases; nucleotides outside the gene matches: 13. The CDR3 is 16 residues long. Germline CDR1 reads LNHDA; CDR2 reads SQIVND (reference sequence). CDR3 sequence reads: CASRPTGQGKNSPLHF. CDR3 coding DNA: TGTGCCAGTCGTCCAACAGGACAGGGAAAAAATTCACCCCTCCACTTT.

This clone is medium-sized. V gene TRBV20-1 combines with J gene TRBJ1-2; 7 bases are shared with TRBD1. The CDR3 runs to 17 residues. The J segment lost 0 bases and the V segment lost 0 bases, leaving 10 bases of the junction unmatched. From germline, CDR1 is DFQATT and CDR2 SNEGSKA (reference sequence). The CDR3 spells CSARDEGQPYSNYGYTF. The CDR3 bases are TGCAGTGCTAGAGATGAGGGACAGCCCTATTCTAACTATGGCTACACCTTC.

This clone showed up just a few times. The germline gene is not matched at one end of the junction; a read error may be the cause. V usage is TRBV19 and J usage is TRBJ1-5; D gene ambiguous. CDR1 and CDR2 from the germline V gene are LNHDA and SQIVND (reference sequence). The CDR3 is 15 amino acids. The CDR3 is CVSSRPSGEEQPQHF. Here the CDR3 DNA reads TGTGTCAGTAGTCGACCGAGCGGGGAGGAGCAGCCCCAGCATTTT. Combining the CDR3 with reference TRBV19 and TRBJ1-5 gives the whole variable domain DGGITQSPKYLFRKEGQNVTLSCEQNLNHDAMYWYRQDPGQGLRLIYYSQIVNDFQKGDIAEGYSVSREKKESFPLTVTSAQKNPTAFYLCVSSRPSGEEQPQHFGDGTRLSIL.

The chain recombines TRBV5-1 with TRBJ1-1; no firm D call. The CDR3 contains 15 residues. The germline V gene has CDR1 SGHRS and CDR2 YFSETQ. V shed 4 bases and J shed 5 bases, with 18 bases lying between them. The CDR3 DNA reads TGCGCCAGCAGCATGGATTATTCGGGCCAAACTGAAGCTTTCTTT. It encodes CASSMDYSGQTEAFF.

This clone was counted once. The chain links TRBV20-1 to TRBJ2-3; D might be TRBD2 (5 bases). There are 11 residues in the CDR3. V lost 3 bases, J lost 10 bases, and 11 bases lay in between. The germline V gene has CDR1 DFQATT and CDR2 SNEGSKA (reference sequence). CDR3 protein: CSASGGLAQYF. The CDR3 bases are TGCAGTGCTAGTGGCGGGCTTGCGCAGTATTTT.

This clone was observed a single time. CDR3 in DNA: TGTGCCAGCAGCAATCTGGTCTTTCGAGATACGCAGTATTTT. Amino acid sequence: CASSNLVFRDTQYF. The chain joins TRBV7-2 to TRBJ2-3, with D unclear. Trimming took off 5 bases at V and 5 bases at J, with 14 bases between the two ends. Germline CDR1 SGHTA, CDR2 FQGNSA. CDR3 length: 14 residues.

In this sample, this clone turned up a few times. The V and J genes are TRBV12-3 or TRBV12-4 and TRBJ2-1, with no clear D. The CDR3 has 10 amino acids. The V gene lost 9 bases and the J gene lost 8 bases, with 8 bases spanning the gap. DNA for the CDR3: TGTGCCAGGCGCCAGGATGAGCAGTTCTTC. Translated, it gives CARRQDEQFF.

Many counts were recorded for this clone. The chain has TRBV4-2 and TRBJ1-2, with TRBD1 identical over 10 bases. The CDR3 is made up of 14 amino acids. Per the germline V gene, CDR1 is LGHNA and CDR2 is YNFKEQ. V shed 0 bases and J 10 bases; nucleotides not matched to a gene: 5. For the CDR3, the DNA is TGTGCCAGCAGCCAAGAGGATGGGACAGGGGTCTACACCTTC. Its translation is CASSQEDGTGVYTF.

This clone has more than one count but fewer than ten. The chain recombines TRBV6-2 or TRBV6-3 with TRBJ2-7, with 9 positions matching TRBD1. Germline CDR1 reads MNHEY; CDR2 reads SVGEGT. This CDR3 comprises 16 residues. Losses at the gene ends were 4 bases for V and 2 bases for J; bases not matched to a gene: 9. DNA for the CDR3: TGTGCCAGCAGTTCAACCGGGACAGGGAATCCCTACGAGCAGTACTTC. As protein: CASSSTGTGNPYEQYF.

The V and J genes are TRBV2 and TRBJ2-1; 9 bases fit TRBD1. The length of the CDR3 is 17 residues. J gave up 8 bases and V 2 bases, and 13 bases lay outside the gene matches. The germline CDR1 and CDR2 sequences are SNHLY and FYNNEI. The CDR3 sequence is CASSEFWDRVSGYEQFF. The CDR3 nucleotides are TGTGCCAGCAGTGAATTTTGGGACAGGGTATCCGGATATGAGCAGTTCTTC.

The chain joins TRBV20-1 to TRBJ2-5; TRBD1 matches 7 bases. Looked up from germline, CDR1 is DFQATT and CDR2 is SNEGSKA (reference sequence). J gave up 4 bases and V 1 base, and 6 bases lay outside the gene matches. CDR3 size: 14 residues. Written as DNA, the CDR3 is TGCAGTGCTAGAGCAGGACAGGTGATAGAGACCCAGTACTTC. This codes for CSARAGQVIETQYF.

The table lists this clone with many counts. V is TRBV14 and J is TRBJ1-2; D perhaps matches TRBD1 (6 bases). The ends were cut back, 2 bases at V and 5 bases at J, with 9 bases in the middle. The CDR3 runs to 13 residues. In germline, CDR1 is SGHDN, CDR2 FVKESK. The CDR3 reads CASSQPQGYGYTF. Here the CDR3 DNA reads TGTGCCAGCAGCCAACCACAGGGATATGGCTACACCTTC.

This clone appeared a few times. The chain carries TRBV6-1 and TRBJ2-3; tentative D call: TRBD1 (5 bases). Germline V CDR1 and CDR2: MNHNS, SASEGT. V lost 9 bases to trimming and J lost 4 bases, with 17 bases between them. The CDR3 spans 14 residues. The CDR3 reads CARRTFLGADTQYF. The DNA of the CDR3 is TGTGCCAGAAGGACATTCCTAGGAGCAGATACGCAGTATTTT.

This clone was counted only a few times. This chain connects TRBV2 to TRBJ1-2, with D unclear. The CDR3 is made up of 15 amino acids. With 2 bases removed from V and 5 bases from J, the gap between germline ends came to 15 bases. The germline gives CDR1 SNHLY, CDR2 FYNNEI. The CDR3 sequence: CASSERWRREYGYTF. CDR3 bases: TGTGCCAGCAGTGAACGGTGGAGGCGGGAGTATGGCTACACCTTC. The full variable domain, its missing parts supplied by reference TRBV2 and TRBJ1-2, is EPEVTQTPSHQVTQMGQEVILRCVPISNHLYFYWYRQILGQKVEFLVSFYNNEISEKSEIFDDQFSVERPDGSNFTLKIRSTKLEDSAMYFCASSERWRREYGYTFGSGTRLTVV.

This clone was recorded at least ten times. The CDR3, as DNA: TGTGCCAGCAGCGTTCGACTGCAAGAAGTTGGGGTGACCGGGGAGCTGTTTTTT. Translating it yields CASSVRLQEVGVTGELFF. This chain joins TRBV9 and TRBJ2-2; D not resolved. Trimming removed 2 bases at V and 5 bases at J, with 22 bases between. There are 18 residues in the CDR3. The germline gives CDR1 SGDLS, CDR2 YYNGEE.

This clone was found a few times. The V call is TRBV30, the J call TRBJ1-1; the D gene is possibly TRBD1 (5 bases). Trimming took 0 bases from V and 11 from J, leaving 13 bases between them. CDR1 is GTSNPN, CDR2 SVGIG, per germline (reference sequence). The CDR3 extends over 12 amino acids. CDR3 sequence reads: CAWSVLRDAAFF. The CDR3 nucleotides read TGTGCCTGGAGTGTACTTCGGGACGCGGCTTTCTTT.

Ten or more counts support this clone. The chain joins TRBV28 to TRBJ1-2, with D possibly being TRBD1 (6 bases). The CDR3 loop spans 19 amino acids. Trimming stripped 3 bases from V and 0 bases from J, with 23 bases between. The germline V gene encodes CDR1 MDHEN and CDR2 SYDVKM. CDR3 coding DNA: TGTGCCAGCAGTTTTCTATTTTATGACCGGGACACAGCTAACTATGGCTACACCTTC. The encoded protein is CASSFLFYDRDTANYGYTF.

This clone was observed a handful of times. The rearrangement uses TRBV5-6 and TRBJ2-7, with unresolved D. Germline V gene data show CDR1 as SGHDT and CDR2 as YYEEEE. The CDR3 extends over 12 amino acids. V lost 3 bases and J lost 5, with 9 bases in between. For the CDR3, the DNA is TGTGCCAGCAGCTCAAATATCGACGAGCAGTACTTC. Its protein is CASSSNIDEQYF.

This clone was seen ten or more times. The CDR3 DNA follows: TGTGCCAGCAGCCGCAGGGACTCCACTGTCACCGGGGAGCTGTTTTTT. The encoded protein is CASSRRDSTVTGELFF. The chain uses TRBV5-6 and TRBJ2-2; a possible D gene is TRBD2 (6 bases). There are 16 residues in the CDR3. Germline CDR1 is SGHDT and CDR2 is YYEEEE. Trimming removed 4 bases from V and 4 bases from J, with 17 bases in between.

This clone has a count of ten or more. The J gene is TRBJ1-6, the V gene TRBV9; perhaps TRBD1 as D (6 bases). V was shortened by 7 bases and J by 7 bases, with 12 bases between the two germline ends. Germline loops: CDR1 SGDLS, CDR2 YYNGEE. This CDR3 comprises 13 residues. CDR3 loop: CASGTIWNSPLHF. DNA for the CDR3: TGTGCCAGCGGGACAATTTGGAATTCACCCCTCCACTTT.